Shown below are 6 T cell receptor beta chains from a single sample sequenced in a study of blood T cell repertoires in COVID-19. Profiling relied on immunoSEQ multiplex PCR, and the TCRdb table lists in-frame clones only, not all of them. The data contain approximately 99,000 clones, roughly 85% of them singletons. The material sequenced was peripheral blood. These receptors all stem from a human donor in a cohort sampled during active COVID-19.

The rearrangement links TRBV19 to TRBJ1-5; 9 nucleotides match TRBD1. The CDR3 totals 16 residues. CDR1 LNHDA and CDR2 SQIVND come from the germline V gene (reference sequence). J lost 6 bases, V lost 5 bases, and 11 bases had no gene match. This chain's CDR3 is CASSVRGQGGSQPQHF. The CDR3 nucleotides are TGTGCCAGTAGTGTTCGGGGACAGGGAGGGAGTCAGCCCCAGCATTTT.

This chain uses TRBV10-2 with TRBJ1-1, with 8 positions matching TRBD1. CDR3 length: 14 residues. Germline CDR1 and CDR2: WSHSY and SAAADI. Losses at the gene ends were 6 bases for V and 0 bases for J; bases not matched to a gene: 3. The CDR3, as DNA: TGCGCCAGCAGGGGGGACAGGCTGAACACTGAAGCTTTCTTT. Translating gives CASRGDRLNTEAFF.

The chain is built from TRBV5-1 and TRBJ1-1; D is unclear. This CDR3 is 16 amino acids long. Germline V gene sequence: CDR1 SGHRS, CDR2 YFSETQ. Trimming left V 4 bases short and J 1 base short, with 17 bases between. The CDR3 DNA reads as TGCGCCAGCAGCCAAGGGCCCGGAGGGTCGAACACTGAAGCTTTCTTT. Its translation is CASSQGPGGSNTEAFF. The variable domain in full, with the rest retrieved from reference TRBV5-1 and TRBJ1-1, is KAGVTQTPRYLIKTRGQQVTLSCSPISGHRSVSWYQQTPGQGLQFLFEYFSETQRNKGNFPGRFSGRQFSNSRSEMNVSTLELGDSALYLCASSQGPGGSNTEAFFGQGTRLTVV.

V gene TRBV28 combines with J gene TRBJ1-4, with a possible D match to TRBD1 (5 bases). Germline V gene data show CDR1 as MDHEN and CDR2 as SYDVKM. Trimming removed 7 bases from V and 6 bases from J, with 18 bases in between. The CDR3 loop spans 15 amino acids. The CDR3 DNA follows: TGTGCCAGCACCCGTGGGACCGCGGGGGATGAAAAACTGTTTTTT. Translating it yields CASTRGTAGDEKLFF.

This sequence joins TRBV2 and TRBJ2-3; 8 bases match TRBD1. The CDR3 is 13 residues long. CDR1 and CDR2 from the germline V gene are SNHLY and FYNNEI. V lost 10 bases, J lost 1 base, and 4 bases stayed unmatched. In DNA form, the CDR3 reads TGTGCCATCCAGACAGGGGGCACAGATACGCAGTATTTT. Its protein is CAIQTGGTDTQYF.

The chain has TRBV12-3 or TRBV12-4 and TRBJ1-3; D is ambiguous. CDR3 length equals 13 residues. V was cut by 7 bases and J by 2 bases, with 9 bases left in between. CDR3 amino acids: CASTGSTGNTIYF. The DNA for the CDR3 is TGTGCCAGCACCGGGTCTACTGGAAACACCATATATTTT.